A single sample gave rise to the 26 T cell receptor beta chains below, sequenced in a study of identical twins. TCRdb used MiXCR to reprocess the 5' RACE reads, holding one entry per CDR3 protein. Of nearly 900,000 distinct CDR3 sequences listed, about 12% are singletons. These data are also associated with another study on yellow fever vaccine responses in identical twins.

The specimen sequenced was PBMCs. These TCRs come from a woman under 30 in good health.

The table lists this clonotype with a few counts. The chain carries TRBV11-2 and TRBJ2-2; possibly TRBD1 or TRBD2 for D (5 bases each). In germline, CDR1 is SGHAT, CDR2 FQNNGV. The ends were cut back, 5 bases at V and 4 bases at J, with 11 bases in the middle. The CDR3 runs to 14 residues. DNA of the CDR3: TGTGCCAGCAGCCCTATTGGGGGCACCGGGGAGCTGTTTTTT. Its translation: CASSPIGGTGELFF.

The J gene is TRBJ2-7, the V gene TRBV4-1; no clear D gene. The CDR3 is made up of 15 amino acids. Germline-derived CDR1 and CDR2 are MGHRA and YSYEKL. The V gene lost 0 bases and the J gene lost 0 bases, with 9 bases spanning the gap. The CDR3 loop is CASSQDRSSSYEQYF. The CDR3 bases are TGCGCCAGCAGCCAAGACCGGTCGAGCTCCTACGAGCAGTACTTC.

This clonotype was counted only a few times. The V and J genes are TRBV11-2 and TRBJ2-7, with D maybe TRBD1 (6 bases). Germline CDR1 reads SGHAT; CDR2 reads FQNNGV. The CDR3 covers 14 residues. V lost 3 bases and J 6 bases, leaving 15 bases between the germline ends. The CDR3 is CASSFFGQSREQYF. The CDR3 DNA reads as TGTGCCAGCAGCTTCTTTGGACAGAGTCGCGAGCAGTACTTC. Supplemented by reference TRBV11-2 and TRBJ2-7, the full variable domain reads EAGVAQSPRYKIIEKRQSVAFWCNPISGHATLYWYQQILGQGPKLLIQFQNNGVVDDSQLPKDRFSAERLKGVDSTLKIQPAKLEDSAVYLCASSFFGQSREQYFGPGTRLTVT.

The DNA for the CDR3 is TGCAGCGTTGAAGATCGGGGGGACAGTGCCCGAAACACCATATATTTT. Translating gives CSVEDRGDSARNTIYF. The chain joins TRBV29-1 to TRBJ1-3, with 7 bases lining up with TRBD1. This CDR3 region has 16 residues. The V and J ends lost 0 bases and 5 bases, in that order; junction bases with no gene match: 10. CDR1 is SQVTM and CDR2 is ANQGSEA in the germline V gene. Drawing the rest from reference TRBV29-1 and TRBJ1-3, the complete variable domain is SAVISQKPSRDICQRGTSLTIQCQVDSQVTMMFWYRQQPGQSLTLIATANQGSEATYESGFVIDKFPISRPNLTFSTLTVSNMSPEDSSIYLCSVEDRGDSARNTIYFGEGSWLTVV.

As DNA, the CDR3 is TGTGCCAGTAGTGCGCAGGGGGCCGACTCCTACGAGCAGTACTTC. This sequence encodes CASSAQGADSYEQYF. This sequence joins TRBV19 and TRBJ2-7; 8 positions agree with TRBD1. Germline V gene lookup returns CDR1 LNHDA and CDR2 SQIVND (reference sequence). CDR3 length: 15 amino acids. The ends lost 5 bases at V and 0 bases at J; junction bases unmatched: 6.

This clonotype has at least ten counts. The rearrangement uses TRBV12-3 or TRBV12-4 and TRBJ1-3, with a possible D match to TRBD1 (5 bases). There are 16 residues in the CDR3. With 8 bases removed from V and 0 bases from J, the gap between germline ends came to 17 bases. CDR3 sequence reads: CASPPGVRFSGNTIYF. The DNA of the CDR3 is TGTGCCAGCCCACCGGGGGTGAGGTTCTCTGGAAACACCATATATTTT.

There are a few counts of this clonotype. The chain joins TRBV28 to TRBJ2-7, with D possibly called TRBD1 or TRBD2 (5 bases each). The CDR3 extends over 15 amino acids. V was trimmed by 5 bases and J by 0 bases, leaving 14 bases between them. Per germline, CDR1 MDHEN and CDR2 SYDVKM. The CDR3 DNA follows: TGTGCCAGCAGTCCCCTTGTTGGGGGCTCCTACGAGCAGTACGTC. It encodes CASSPLVGGSYEQYV.

The chain is built from TRBV27 and TRBJ2-3, with 14 bases fitting TRBD2. The germline gives CDR1 MNHEY, CDR2 SMNVEV (reference sequence). V lost 5 bases to trimming and J lost 6 bases; unmatched junction nucleotides: 7. The CDR3 totals 16 residues. The CDR3 region has the DNA TGTGCCAGCAGTGTTCAGACTAGCGGGGGGGTTGATACGCAGTATTTT. This codes for CASSVQTSGGVDTQYF.

This clonotype turned up a few times. The chain has TRBV3-1 and TRBJ1-6; maybe TRBD1 (5 bases). The CDR3 is made up of 15 amino acids. Germline V lookup: CDR1 LGHDT, CDR2 YNNKEL (reference sequence). The V and J ends lost 2 bases and 5 bases respectively, with 10 bases between them. The CDR3 DNA follows: TGTGCCAGCAGCCAATCAGGCAGGGATAATTCACCCCTCCACTTT. It encodes CASSQSGRDNSPLHF.

The genes are TRBV5-5 and TRBJ2-7; D not resolved. Germline CDR1 SGHKS, CDR2 YYEKEE (reference sequence). Trimming shortened V by 4 bases and J by 2 bases, and 7 bases separated the two germline ends. The length of the CDR3 is 12 residues. The CDR3 region is CASSRSTYEQYV. CDR3 in DNA: TGTGCCAGCAGCCGGTCCACCTACGAGCAGTACGTC.

The CDR3 DNA sequence: TGTGCCAGCAGTTTTGCCGGCGGACAGGGGGTTTACGAGCAGTACTTC. Amino acid sequence: CASSFAGGQGVYEQYF. J is TRBJ2-7 and V is TRBV12-3 or TRBV12-4; 10 positions agree with TRBD1. This CDR3 spans 16 amino acids. After removal of 3 bases from V and 4 bases from J, the junction contained 9 bases not matched to a gene.

A few counts support this clonotype. The V call is TRBV7-9, the J call TRBJ2-1; TRBD2 matches 8 bases. The V and J ends lost 1 base and 5 bases, in that order; junction bases with no gene match: 1. The CDR3 is made up of 14 amino acids. Germline V lookup: CDR1 SEHNR, CDR2 FQNEAQ (reference sequence). The CDR3 nucleotides read TGTGCCAGCAGCTTAGTCGGGGGGGACAATGAGCAGTTCTTC. It codes for CASSLVGGDNEQFF.

V usage is TRBV15 and J usage is TRBJ2-1; D is possibly TRBD1 or TRBD2 (6 bases each). Trimming shortened V by 2 bases and J by 4 bases, and 15 bases separated the two germline ends. This CDR3 spans 16 amino acids. CDR1 and CDR2 from the germline V gene are LNHNV and YYDKDF (reference sequence). The CDR3 DNA follows: TGTGCCACCAGCAGAAAAAGGGGGGCCGTTTACAATGAGCAGTTCTTC. It translates to CATSRKRGAVYNEQFF.

The chain carries TRBV28 and TRBJ2-7, with TRBD2 as a possible D gene (6 bases). The germline CDR1 and CDR2 sequences are MDHEN and SYDVKM. There are 13 residues in the CDR3. V dropped 10 bases and J dropped 1 base, with 14 bases sitting between them. CDR3 coding DNA: TGTGCCACCTCCCGGAGGGCTTCCTACGAGCAGTACGTC. Translation gives CATSRRASYEQYV.

This clonotype was seen more than once but under ten times. The rearrangement joins TRBV5-1 to TRBJ2-2; D might be TRBD1 (5 bases). CDR1 is SGHRS, CDR2 YFSETQ, per germline. The CDR3 spans 16 residues. The V gene lost 2 bases and the J gene lost 0 bases, with 11 bases spanning the gap. CDR3 loop: CASSFTGPSNTGELFF. CDR3 DNA sequence: TGCGCCAGCAGCTTCACAGGACCTTCGAACACCGGGGAGCTGTTTTTT.

This clonotype was counted a few times. The chain uses TRBV6-5 and TRBJ2-2; D remains ambiguous. This CDR3 has 19 residues. Germline V lookup: CDR1 MNHEY, CDR2 SVGAGI. V was clipped by 2 bases and J by 0 bases, with 19 bases between them. Here the CDR3 DNA reads TGTGCCAGCAGTTACCGCCCAGCGTCTCAATCAACGAACACCGGGGAGCTGTTTTTT. This translates into CASSYRPASQSTNTGELFF.

J is TRBJ2-7 and V is TRBV7-9, with D unclear. The CDR3 sequence is 16 residues long. V lost 5 bases to trimming and J lost 7 bases, with 24 bases between them. Germline-derived CDR1 and CDR2 are SEHNR and FQNEAQ (reference sequence). The CDR3 loop reads CASSSSRPSSVREQYF. For the CDR3, the DNA is TGTGCCAGCAGCAGTAGTCGGCCCTCCTCTGTAAGGGAGCAGTACTTC.

This clonotype came up a few times. V usage is TRBV5-1 and J usage is TRBJ2-1; 9 positions agree with TRBD1. The V segment lost 5 bases and the J segment 1 base; nucleotides outside the gene matches: 4. Germline values: CDR1 SGHRS, CDR2 YFSETQ. The CDR3 totals 15 residues. This CDR3 is CASRFGQGSYNEQFF. Written as DNA, the CDR3 is TGCGCCAGCAGATTCGGACAGGGGTCCTACAATGAGCAGTTCTTC.

This clonotype was observed at least ten times. The CDR3 region has the DNA TGCGCCAGCAGCTTGGAACGGCTAGCGAGCGATGAGCAGTTCTTC. Translated: CASSLERLASDEQFF. The rearrangement joins TRBV5-1 to TRBJ2-1, with TRBD2 as a possible D gene (6 bases). The CDR3 runs to 15 residues. Deletions cut 0 bases from V and 8 bases from J, with 15 bases between. Looked up from germline, CDR1 is SGHRS and CDR2 is YFSETQ.

The CDR3 sequence is CASSLTGLKTQYF. In nucleotides, the CDR3 is TGCGCCAGCAGCCTGACAGGGTTAAAGACCCAGTACTTC. The chain combines TRBV5-1 with TRBJ2-5; 7 nucleotides align to TRBD1. Germline assignment: CDR1 SGHRS and CDR2 YFSETQ. The CDR3 covers 13 residues. Germline trimming cut 4 bases from V and 6 bases from J; bases unmatched to any gene: 6.

The rearrangement links TRBV5-1 to TRBJ2-2; D gene unclear. CDR1 SGHRS and CDR2 YFSETQ come from the germline V gene. With 2 bases removed from V and 0 bases from J, the gap between germline ends came to 8 bases. The CDR3 consists of 15 residues. CDR3 sequence reads: CASSFRQANTGELFF. CDR3 nucleotide sequence: TGCGCCAGCAGCTTTAGACAAGCGAACACCGGGGAGCTGTTTTTT.

This clonotype turned up a few times. DNA of the CDR3: TGCGCCAGCAGCCGACAGGGGGCGAGGAACACCGGGGAGCTGTTTTTT. Translated, it gives CASSRQGARNTGELFF. J is TRBJ2-2 and V is TRBV4-1, with TRBD1 identical over 10 bases. This CDR3 contains 16 residues. V lost 4 bases, J lost 1 base, and 3 bases stayed unmatched. Germline CDR1 and CDR2: MGHRA and YSYEKL.

This chain connects TRBV4-1 to TRBJ2-7; D tentatively reads TRBD1 or TRBD2 (6 bases each). The CDR3 is 16 amino acids. Germline CDR1 and CDR2: MGHRA and YSYEKL. The V and J ends lost 2 bases and 2 bases respectively, with 16 bases between them. The CDR3 nucleotides read TGCGCCAGCAGCCAAACAGGGACTCCCATTCCCTACGAGCAGTACTTC. Residues: CASSQTGTPIPYEQYF.

The V gene is TRBV6-6, the J gene TRBJ2-7, with D unresolved. CDR1 is MNHNY, CDR2 SVGAGI, per germline (reference sequence). Deletions cut 2 bases from V and 6 bases from J, with 8 bases between. This CDR3 contains 12 residues. This CDR3 is CASSYTGFEQYV. The CDR3 nucleotides are TGTGCCAGCAGTTACACCGGGTTCGAGCAGTACGTC.

J is TRBJ1-1 and V is TRBV6-1; D unresolved. Germline V gene data show CDR1 as MNHNS and CDR2 as SASEGT. The CDR3 loop spans 13 amino acids. The V and J ends lost 6 bases and 1 base respectively, with 9 bases between them. Here the CDR3 reads CASRPLENTEAFF. Here the CDR3 DNA reads TGTGCCAGCAGGCCACTTGAGAACACTGAAGCTTTCTTT.

The rearrangement links TRBV5-1 to TRBJ2-7; 10 bases match TRBD1. Per germline, CDR1 SGHRS and CDR2 YFSETQ. J was trimmed by 5 bases and V by 4 bases; bases with no gene match: 6. The CDR3 spans 14 residues. The CDR3 spells CASSTGQGVDEQYF. In DNA form, the CDR3 reads TGCGCCAGCAGCACAGGACAGGGGGTCGACGAGCAGTACTTC. Looking up the rest from reference TRBV5-1 and TRBJ2-7 gives the full variable domain: KAGVTQTPRYLIKTRGQQVTLSCSPISGHRSVSWYQQTPGQGLQFLFEYFSETQRNKGNFPGRFSGRQFSNSRSEMNVSTLELGDSALYLCASSTGQGVDEQYFGPGTRLTVT.